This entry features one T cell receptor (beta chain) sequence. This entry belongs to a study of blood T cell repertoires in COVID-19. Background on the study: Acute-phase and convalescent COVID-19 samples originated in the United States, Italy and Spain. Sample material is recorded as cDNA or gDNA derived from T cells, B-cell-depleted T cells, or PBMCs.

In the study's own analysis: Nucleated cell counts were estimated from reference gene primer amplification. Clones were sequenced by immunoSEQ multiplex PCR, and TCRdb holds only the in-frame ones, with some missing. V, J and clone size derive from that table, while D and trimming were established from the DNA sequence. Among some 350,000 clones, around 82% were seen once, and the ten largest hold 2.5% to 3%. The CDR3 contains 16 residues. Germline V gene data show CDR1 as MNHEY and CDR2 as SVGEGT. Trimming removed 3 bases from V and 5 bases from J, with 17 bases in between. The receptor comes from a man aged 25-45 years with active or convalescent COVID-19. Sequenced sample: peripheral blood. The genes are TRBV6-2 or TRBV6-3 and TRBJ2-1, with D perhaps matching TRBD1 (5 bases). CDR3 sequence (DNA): TGTGCCAGCAGTTATCGAAGGGGCTGGTTTGACAATGAGCAGTTCTTC. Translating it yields CASSYRRGWFDNEQFF.